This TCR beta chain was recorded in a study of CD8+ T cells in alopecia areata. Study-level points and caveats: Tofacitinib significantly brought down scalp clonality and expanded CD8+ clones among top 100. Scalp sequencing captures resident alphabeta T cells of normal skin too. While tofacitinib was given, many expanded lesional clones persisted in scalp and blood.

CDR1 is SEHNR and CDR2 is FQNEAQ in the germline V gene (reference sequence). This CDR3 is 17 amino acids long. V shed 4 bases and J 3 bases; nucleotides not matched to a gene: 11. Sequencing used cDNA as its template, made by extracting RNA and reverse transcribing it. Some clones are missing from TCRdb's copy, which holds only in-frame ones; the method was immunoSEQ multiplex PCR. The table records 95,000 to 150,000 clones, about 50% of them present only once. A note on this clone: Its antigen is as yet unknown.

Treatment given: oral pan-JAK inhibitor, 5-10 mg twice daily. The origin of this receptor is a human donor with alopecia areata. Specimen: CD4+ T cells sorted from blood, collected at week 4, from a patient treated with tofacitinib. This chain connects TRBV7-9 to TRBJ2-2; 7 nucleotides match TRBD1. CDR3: CASSSGRQGRYTGELFF. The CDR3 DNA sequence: TGTGCCAGCAGCTCCGGCCGACAGGGTCGGTACACCGGGGAGCTGTTTTTT.